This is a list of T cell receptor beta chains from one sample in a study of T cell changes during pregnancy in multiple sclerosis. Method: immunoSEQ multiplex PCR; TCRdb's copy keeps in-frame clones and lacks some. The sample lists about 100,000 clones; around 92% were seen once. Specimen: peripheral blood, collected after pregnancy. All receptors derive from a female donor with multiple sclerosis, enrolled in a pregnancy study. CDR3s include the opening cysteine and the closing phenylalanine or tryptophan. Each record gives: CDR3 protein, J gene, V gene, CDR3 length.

CDR3: CASSFIAGTSGNEQYF
J: TRBJ2-7
V: TRBV4-2
length: 16

CDR3: CASSRTGNYGYTF
J: TRBJ1-2
V: TRBV4-1
length: 13

CDR3: CASSLGIGANYGYTF
J: TRBJ1-2
V: TRBV7-8
length: 15

CDR3: CASSERRGGNYGYTF
J: TRBJ1-2
V: TRBV6-1
length: 15

CDR3: CASSGGLDAETQYF
J: TRBJ2-5
V: TRBV5-1
length: 14

CDR3: CASSLGGESLTDTQYF
J: TRBJ2-3
V: TRBV16
length: 16

CDR3: CASSPGQNTEAFF
J: TRBJ1-1
V: TRBV18
length: 13

CDR3: CASSLGLAGAGELFF
J: TRBJ2-2
V: TRBV13
length: 15

CDR3: CASSQGVETPLHF
J: TRBJ1-6
V: TRBV6-5
length: 13

CDR3: CASSLGLAGVVAYNEQFF
J: TRBJ2-1
V: TRBV5-1
length: 18

CDR3: CASSLDSRGGNTGELFF
J: TRBJ2-2
V: TRBV11-2
length: 17

CDR3: CASSREGDKPQHF
J: TRBJ1-5
V: TRBV5-5
length: 13

CDR3: CASSPTRLISSYEQYF
J: TRBJ2-7
V: TRBV19
length: 16

CDR3: CSVTPGQGLRNGYTF
J: TRBJ1-2
V: TRBV29-1
length: 15

CDR3: CASRTTGLAGGSDTQYF
J: TRBJ2-3
V: TRBV27
length: 17

CDR3: CAMSSAVEGLEQYF
J: TRBJ2-7
V: TRBV10-3
length: 14

CDR3: CASSLEALASYGGNEQFF
J: TRBJ2-1
V: TRBV7-9
length: 18

CDR3: CASSLEWHQPQHF
J: TRBJ1-5
V: TRBV11-2
length: 13

CDR3: CAWSVREVGSSNQPQHF
J: TRBJ1-5
V: TRBV30
length: 17

CDR3: CASSILGLASYGYTF
J: TRBJ1-2
V: TRBV19
length: 15

CDR3: CASSDPFHRNTEAFF
J: TRBJ1-1
V: TRBV6-1
length: 15

CDR3: CASYSGNTIYF
J: TRBJ1-3
V: TRBV19
length: 11

CDR3: CASSRDRAYEQYF
J: TRBJ2-7
V: TRBV7-7
length: 13

CDR3: CASSPRGDTQYF
J: TRBJ2-3
V: TRBV9
length: 12

CDR3: CASSSLRSEQYF
J: TRBJ2-7
V: TRBV5-6
length: 12

CDR3: CASSPSNTNTEAFF
J: TRBJ1-1
V: TRBV5-1
length: 14

CDR3: CASSPPLVSYEQYF
J: TRBJ2-7
V: TRBV28
length: 14

CDR3: CASSLYGGRGTEAFF
J: TRBJ1-1
V: TRBV27
length: 15

CDR3: CASSQRENTGELFF
J: TRBJ2-2
V: TRBV6-1
length: 14

CDR3: CASSAQGGDQPQHF
J: TRBJ1-5
V: TRBV6-5
length: 14

CDR3: CASSPYQTTMNTEAFF
J: TRBJ1-1
V: TRBV28
length: 16

CDR3: CAWSGAKSYEQYF
J: TRBJ2-7
V: TRBV30
length: 13

CDR3: CAISEAGRTNYGYTF
J: TRBJ1-2
V: TRBV10-3
length: 15

CDR3: CASSPLAGGVNEQFF
J: TRBJ2-1
V: TRBV18
length: 15

CDR3: CASSLRQGAGEKLFF
J: TRBJ1-4
V: TRBV5-1
length: 15

CDR3: CASSLAEGMGQGTQYF
J: TRBJ2-3
V: TRBV5-1
length: 16

CDR3: CASSLSGVGNTIYF
J: TRBJ1-3
V: TRBV7-9
length: 14

CDR3: CASSLVGQNYEQYF
J: TRBJ2-7
V: TRBV28
length: 14

CDR3: CASRRQMNTEAFF
J: TRBJ1-1
V: TRBV2
length: 13

CDR3: CAISGQGNYGYTF
J: TRBJ1-2
V: TRBV10-3
length: 13

CDR3: CASSLEGTGGTGELFF
J: TRBJ2-2
V: TRBV5-1
length: 16

CDR3: CASSSGIYEQYF
J: TRBJ2-7
V: TRBV5-1
length: 12

CDR3: CASSLRGTGVSPLHF
J: TRBJ1-6
V: TRBV4-3
length: 15

CDR3: CASSPSRGGTEAFF
J: TRBJ1-1
V: TRBV9
length: 14

CDR3: CASILTSGSYNEQFF
J: TRBJ2-1
V: TRBV6-6
length: 15